This T cell receptor (beta chain) was captured by sequencing in a study of cytomegalovirus exposure and HLA in healthy donors. PCR employed 60 Vbeta and 13 Jbeta primers. This table comes from immunoSEQ multiplex PCR, and its TCRdb copy is limited to in-frame clones, with some not included. The sample holds around 140,000 clones, about 10% seen once. Germline V gene sequence: CDR1 SEHNR, CDR2 FQNEAQ (reference sequence). The V gene lost 1 base and the J gene lost 11 bases, with 20 bases spanning the gap. There are 15 residues in the CDR3. Specimen: PBMCs. The gene calls are TRBV7-9 and TRBJ1-1, with D hard to call. The receptor was isolated from a man between 45 and 60 years old in good health and CMV-seronegative. The CDR3 nucleotides read TGTGCCAGCAGCTTAGGTCGCGACACCCCAAGGAGGGCTTTCTTT. Its protein is CASSLGRDTPRRAFF.